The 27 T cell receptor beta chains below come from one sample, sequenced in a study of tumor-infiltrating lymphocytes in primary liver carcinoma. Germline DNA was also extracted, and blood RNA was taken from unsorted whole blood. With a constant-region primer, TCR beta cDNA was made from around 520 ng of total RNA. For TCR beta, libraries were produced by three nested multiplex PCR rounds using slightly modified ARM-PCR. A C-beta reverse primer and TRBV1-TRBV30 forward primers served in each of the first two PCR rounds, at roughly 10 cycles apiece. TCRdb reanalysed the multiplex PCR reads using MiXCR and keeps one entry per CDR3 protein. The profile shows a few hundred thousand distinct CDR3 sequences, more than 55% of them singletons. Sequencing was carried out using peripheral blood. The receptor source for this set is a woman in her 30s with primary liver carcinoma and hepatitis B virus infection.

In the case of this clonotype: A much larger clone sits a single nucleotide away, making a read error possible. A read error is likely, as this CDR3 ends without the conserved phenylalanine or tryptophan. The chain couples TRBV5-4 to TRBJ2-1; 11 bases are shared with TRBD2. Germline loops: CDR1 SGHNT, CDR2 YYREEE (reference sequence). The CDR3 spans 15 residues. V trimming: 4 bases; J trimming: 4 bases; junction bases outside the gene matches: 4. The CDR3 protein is CASSLGTSGYNEQFS. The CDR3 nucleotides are TGTGCCAGCAGCCTCGGGACTAGCGGTTACAATGAGCAGTTCTCC.

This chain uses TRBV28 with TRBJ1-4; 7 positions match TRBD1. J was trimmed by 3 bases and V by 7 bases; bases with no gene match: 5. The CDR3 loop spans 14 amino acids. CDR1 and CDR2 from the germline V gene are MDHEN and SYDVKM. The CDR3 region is CASTQGVANEKLFF. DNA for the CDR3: TGTGCCAGCACGCAGGGGGTGGCTAATGAAAAACTGTTTTTT.

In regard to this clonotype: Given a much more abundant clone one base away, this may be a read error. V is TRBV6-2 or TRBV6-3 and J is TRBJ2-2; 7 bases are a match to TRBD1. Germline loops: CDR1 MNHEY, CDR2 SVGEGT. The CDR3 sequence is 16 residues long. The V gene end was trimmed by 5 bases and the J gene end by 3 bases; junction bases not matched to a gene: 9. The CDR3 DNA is TGTGCCAGCAGTACCCCCGAGACAGGGTACACCGGGGAGCTGTTTTTT. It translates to CASSTPETGYTGELFF.

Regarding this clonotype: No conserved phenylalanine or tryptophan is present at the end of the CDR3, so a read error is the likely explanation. The CDR3: CASSLQGRGNTEAFS. The CDR3 DNA reads TGTGCCAGCAGTTTACAGGGGAGGGGAAACACTGAAGCTTTCTCT. V usage is TRBV6-1 and J usage is TRBJ1-1; TRBD1 agrees at 7 bases. The length of the CDR3 is 15 residues. With V trimmed by 5 bases and J by 2 bases, 8 bases remained unmatched. Germline loops: CDR1 MNHNS, CDR2 SASEGT.

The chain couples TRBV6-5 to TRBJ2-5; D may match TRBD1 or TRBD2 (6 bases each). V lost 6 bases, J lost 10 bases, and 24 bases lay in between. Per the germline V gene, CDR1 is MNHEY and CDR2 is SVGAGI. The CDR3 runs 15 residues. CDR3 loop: CASSPSSSGRGDQYF. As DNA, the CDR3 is TGTGCCAGCAGCCCGTCAAGTAGCGGCAGGGGTGACCAGTACTTC.

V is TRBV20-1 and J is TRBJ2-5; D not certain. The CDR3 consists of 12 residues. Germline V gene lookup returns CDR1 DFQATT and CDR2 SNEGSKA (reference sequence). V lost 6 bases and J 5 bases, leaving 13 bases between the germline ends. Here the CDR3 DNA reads TGCAGTGCCGACTCCGGTACGGAGACCCAGTACTTC. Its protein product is CSADSGTETQYF.

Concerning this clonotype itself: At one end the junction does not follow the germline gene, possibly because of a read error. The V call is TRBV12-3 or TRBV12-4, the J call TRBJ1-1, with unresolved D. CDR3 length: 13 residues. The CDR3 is CASVLQNVAGAFF. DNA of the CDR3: TGCGCCAGCGTCCTTCAAAACGTGGCTGGAGCTTTCTTT.

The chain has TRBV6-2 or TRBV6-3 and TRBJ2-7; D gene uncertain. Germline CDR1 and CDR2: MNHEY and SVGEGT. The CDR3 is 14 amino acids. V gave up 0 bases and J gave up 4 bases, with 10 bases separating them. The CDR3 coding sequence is TGTGCCAGCAGTTACTCGATCTCTCTATACGAGCAGTACTTC. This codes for CASSYSISLYEQYF.

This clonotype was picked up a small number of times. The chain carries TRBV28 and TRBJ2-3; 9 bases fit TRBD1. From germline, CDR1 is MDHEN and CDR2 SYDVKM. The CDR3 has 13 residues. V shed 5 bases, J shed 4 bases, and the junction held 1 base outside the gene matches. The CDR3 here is CASSRQGADTQYF. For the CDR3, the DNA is TGTGCCAGCAGTAGACAGGGGGCAGATACGCAGTATTTT.

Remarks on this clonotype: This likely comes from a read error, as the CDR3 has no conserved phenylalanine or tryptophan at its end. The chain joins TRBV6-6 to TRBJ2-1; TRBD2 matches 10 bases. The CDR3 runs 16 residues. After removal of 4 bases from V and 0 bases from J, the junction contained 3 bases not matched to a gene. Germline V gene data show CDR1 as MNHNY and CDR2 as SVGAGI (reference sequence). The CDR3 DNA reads TGTGCCAGCAGTTCCCCTAGCGGGAGCTCCTACAATGAGCAGTTCTTA. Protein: CASSSPSGSSYNEQFL.

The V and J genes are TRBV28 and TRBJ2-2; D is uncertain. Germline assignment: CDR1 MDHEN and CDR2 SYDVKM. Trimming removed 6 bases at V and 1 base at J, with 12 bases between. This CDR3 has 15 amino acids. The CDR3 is CASSRGRQNTGELFF. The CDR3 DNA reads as TGTGCCAGCAGCCGCGGACGGCAGAACACCGGGGAGCTGTTTTTT.

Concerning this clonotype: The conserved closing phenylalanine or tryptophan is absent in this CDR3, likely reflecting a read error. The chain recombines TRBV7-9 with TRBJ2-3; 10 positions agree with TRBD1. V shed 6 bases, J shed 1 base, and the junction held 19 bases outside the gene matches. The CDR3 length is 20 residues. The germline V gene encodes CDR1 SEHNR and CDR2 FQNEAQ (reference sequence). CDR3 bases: TGTGCCAGCAGTTCCCGGACAGGGGGGTTAAGGCTCCAAGGCACAGATACGCAGTATTGT. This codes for CASSSRTGGLRLQGTDTQYC.

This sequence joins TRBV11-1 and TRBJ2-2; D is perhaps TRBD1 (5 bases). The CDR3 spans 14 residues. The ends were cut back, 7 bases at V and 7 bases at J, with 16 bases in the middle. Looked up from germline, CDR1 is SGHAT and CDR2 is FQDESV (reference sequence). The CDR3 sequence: CASTDRRGIGELFF. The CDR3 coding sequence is TGTGCCAGCACAGACCGAAGGGGCATCGGGGAGCTGTTTTTT.

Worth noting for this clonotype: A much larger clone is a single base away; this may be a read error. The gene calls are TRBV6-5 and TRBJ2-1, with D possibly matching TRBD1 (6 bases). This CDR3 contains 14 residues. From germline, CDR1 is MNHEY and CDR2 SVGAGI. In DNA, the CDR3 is TGTGCCAGCAGTTACTCGAGTGGGGGCCATGAGCAGATCTTC. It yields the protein CASSYSSGGHEQIF.

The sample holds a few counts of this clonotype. For the CDR3, the DNA is TGCGCCAGCAGCCAGGGCGACAGGGGGTATGGCTACACCTTC. Amino acid sequence: CASSQGDRGYGYTF. The rearrangement links TRBV4-1 to TRBJ1-2; 9 bases fit TRBD1. CDR1 and CDR2 (germline): MGHRA, YSYEKL. The CDR3 covers 14 residues. The V and J ends lost 3 bases and 5 bases, in that order; junction bases with no gene match: 4.

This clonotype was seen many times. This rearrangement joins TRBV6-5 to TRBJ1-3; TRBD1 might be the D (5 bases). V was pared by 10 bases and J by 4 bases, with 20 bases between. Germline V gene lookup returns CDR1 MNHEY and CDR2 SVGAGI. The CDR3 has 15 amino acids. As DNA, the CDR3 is TGTGCCACCGGACTAACCGGGACCGGAGGAAACACCATATATTTT. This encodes CATGLTGTGGNTIYF.

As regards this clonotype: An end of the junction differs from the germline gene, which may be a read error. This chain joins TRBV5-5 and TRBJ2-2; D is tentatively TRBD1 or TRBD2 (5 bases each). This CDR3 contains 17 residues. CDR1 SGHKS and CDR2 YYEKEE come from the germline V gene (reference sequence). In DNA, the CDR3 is TGTGCCAGGAACCAACACAGGAGCGCGGAAAACACCGGGGAACTGTTTTTT. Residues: CARNQHRSAENTGELFF.

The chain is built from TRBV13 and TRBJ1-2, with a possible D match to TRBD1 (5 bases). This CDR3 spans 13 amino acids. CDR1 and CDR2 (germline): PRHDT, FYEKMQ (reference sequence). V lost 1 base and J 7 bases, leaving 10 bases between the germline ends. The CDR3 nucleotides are TGTGCCAGCAGCTTAGATGCAGGGACTGGCTACACCTTC. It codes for CASSLDAGTGYTF.

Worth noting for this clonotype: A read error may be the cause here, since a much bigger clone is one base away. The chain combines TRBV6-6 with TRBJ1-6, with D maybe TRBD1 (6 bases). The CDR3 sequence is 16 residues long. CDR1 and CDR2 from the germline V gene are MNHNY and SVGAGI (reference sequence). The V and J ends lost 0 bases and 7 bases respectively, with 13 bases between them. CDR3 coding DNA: TGTGCCAGCAGTTACTCGGATCCAGGGGTGAATTCACCCCTCCACTTT. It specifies CASSYSDPGVNSPLHF.

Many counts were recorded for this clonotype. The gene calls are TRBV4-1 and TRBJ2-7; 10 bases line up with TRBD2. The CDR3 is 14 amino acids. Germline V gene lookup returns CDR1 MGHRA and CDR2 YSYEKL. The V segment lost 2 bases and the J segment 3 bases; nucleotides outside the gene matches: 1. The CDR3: CASSQLAGDYEQYF. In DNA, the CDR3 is TGCGCCAGCAGCCAACTAGCGGGGGACTACGAGCAGTACTTC.

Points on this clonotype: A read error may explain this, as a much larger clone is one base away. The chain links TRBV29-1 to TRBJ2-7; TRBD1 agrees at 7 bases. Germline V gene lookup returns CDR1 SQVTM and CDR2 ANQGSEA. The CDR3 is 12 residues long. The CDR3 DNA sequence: TGCAACGTTCAGACAGGGTCGCACGAGCAGTACTTC. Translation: CNVQTGSHEQYF.

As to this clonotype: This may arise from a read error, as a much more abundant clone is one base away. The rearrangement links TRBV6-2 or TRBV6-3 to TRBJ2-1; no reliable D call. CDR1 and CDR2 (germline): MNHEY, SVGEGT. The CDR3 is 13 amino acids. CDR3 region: CASSYPGLNVQFF. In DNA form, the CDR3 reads TGTGCCAGCAGTTACCCCGGATTAAATGTGCAGTTCTTC.

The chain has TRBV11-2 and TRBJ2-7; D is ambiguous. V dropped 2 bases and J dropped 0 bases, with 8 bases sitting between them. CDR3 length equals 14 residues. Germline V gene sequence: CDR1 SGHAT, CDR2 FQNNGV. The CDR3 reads CASSLNSLSYEQYF. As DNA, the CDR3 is TGTGCCAGCAGCTTAAACAGCCTCTCCTACGAGCAGTACTTC.

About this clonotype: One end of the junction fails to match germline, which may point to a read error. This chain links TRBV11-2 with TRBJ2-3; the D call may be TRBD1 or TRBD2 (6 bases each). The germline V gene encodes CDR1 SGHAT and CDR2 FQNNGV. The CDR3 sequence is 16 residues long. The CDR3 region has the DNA TGTGCCAACAGCTTTTATGGGGGGCGTGGGGCAGATACGCAGTATTTT. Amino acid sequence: CANSFYGGRGADTQYF. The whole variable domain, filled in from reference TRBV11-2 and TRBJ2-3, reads EAGVAQSPRYKIIEKRQSVAFWCNPISGHATLYWYQQILGQGPKLLIQFQNNGVVDDSQLPKDRFSAERLKGVDSTLKIQPAKLEDSAVYLCANSFYGGRGADTQYFGPGTRLTVL.

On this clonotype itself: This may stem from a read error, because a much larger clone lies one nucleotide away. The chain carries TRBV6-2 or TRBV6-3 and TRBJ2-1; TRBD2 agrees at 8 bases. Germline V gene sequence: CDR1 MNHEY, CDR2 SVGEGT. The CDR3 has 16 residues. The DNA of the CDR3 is TGTACCAGCAGAAAGAGCGGGAGAAGCTCCTACAATGAGCAGTTCTTC. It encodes CTSRKSGRSSYNEQFF.

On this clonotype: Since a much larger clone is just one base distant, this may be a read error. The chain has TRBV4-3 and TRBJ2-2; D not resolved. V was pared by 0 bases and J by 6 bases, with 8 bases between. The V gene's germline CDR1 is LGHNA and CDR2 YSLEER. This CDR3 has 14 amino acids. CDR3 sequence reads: CASSQEQMAGELFF. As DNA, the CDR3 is TGCGCCAGCAGCCAAGAACAAATGGCCGGGGAGCTGTTTTTT.

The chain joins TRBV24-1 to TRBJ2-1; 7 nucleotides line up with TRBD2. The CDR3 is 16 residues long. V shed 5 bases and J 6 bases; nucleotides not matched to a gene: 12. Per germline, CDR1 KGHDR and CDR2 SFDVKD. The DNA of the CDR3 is TGTGCCACCAGTGGAGAGACCGGACTAGTAGGCAATGAGCAGTTCTTC. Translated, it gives CATSGETGLVGNEQFF.